Below are 8 T cell receptor beta chains sequenced from a single sample in a study of blood T cell repertoires in COVID-19. TCRdb's copy holds only in-frame clones and misses some; the assay was immunoSEQ multiplex PCR. The data contain some 250,000 clones, just under 85% of them singletons. The sample comprised PBMCs or T cells enriched from blood (not recorded which). These TCRs come from a man in his forties who had recovered from COVID-19.

The chain couples TRBV24-1 to TRBJ1-3; 9 bases are shared with TRBD1. The germline CDR1 and CDR2 sequences are KGHDR and SFDVKD. The CDR3 covers 12 residues. Trimming took 4 bases from V and 16 from J; bases not matched to a gene: 7. DNA of the CDR3: TGTGCCACCAGTGAGATGGGACAGGGCTTCTATTTT. This codes for CATSEMGQGFYF.

Details on this clone: The same CDR3 can be traced to other DNA sequences in this sample. The genes are TRBV7-2 and TRBJ2-3; 8 bases map to TRBD2. The CDR3 is 15 residues long. Germline loops: CDR1 SGHTA, CDR2 FQGNSA. With V trimmed by 5 bases and J by 1 base, 5 bases remained unmatched. CDR3 loop: CASSLSGGRTDTQYF. CDR3 DNA: TGTGCCAGCAGCCTGAGCGGGGGTCGCACAGATACGCAGTATTTT.

This rearrangement joins TRBV18 to TRBJ1-3, with unresolved D. Germline lookup yields CDR1 KGHSH and CDR2 LQKENI. The CDR3 sequence is 15 residues long. V was trimmed by 3 bases and J by 1 base, leaving 10 bases between them. The DNA for the CDR3 is TGTGCCAGCTCACCGGATACACTATCTGGAAACACCATATATTTT. This sequence encodes CASSPDTLSGNTIYF.

Here the CDR3 DNA reads TGTGCCTGGGCCCTGCAGGGGGATCAGCCCCAGCATTTT. Protein product: CAWALQGDQPQHF. This rearrangement joins TRBV30 to TRBJ1-5, with 7 bases matching TRBD1. The CDR3 totals 13 residues. The germline gives CDR1 GTSNPN, CDR2 SVGIG (reference sequence). Trimming at V came to 5 bases and at J to 5 bases, leaving 6 bases not matched to a gene.

The CDR3 DNA is TGTGCCAGCAGCTCCGGGACAGACCTAGCAACCTTGTCAACTAATGAAAAACTGTTTTTT. It is translated as CASSSGTDLATLSTNEKLFF. This chain connects TRBV7-8 to TRBJ1-4; 7 bases agree with TRBD1. V shed 4 bases and J 0 bases; nucleotides not matched to a gene: 17. CDR3 length equals 20 residues. CDR1 and CDR2 from the germline V gene are SGHVS and FQNEAQ.

V gene TRBV2 combines with J gene TRBJ1-1; 9 bases are a match to TRBD1. This CDR3 comprises 15 residues. Germline CDR1 and CDR2: SNHLY and FYNNEI. The ends lost 4 bases at V and 5 bases at J; junction bases unmatched: 8. CDR3: CASSGTGGKWTEAFF. CDR3 DNA sequence: TGTGCCAGCAGTGGAACAGGGGGCAAGTGGACTGAAGCTTTCTTT.

The chain has TRBV28 and TRBJ2-5; D possibly corresponds to TRBD2 (5 bases). CDR1 MDHEN and CDR2 SYDVKM come from the germline V gene. This CDR3 contains 14 residues. V was cut by 7 bases and J by 7 bases, with 19 bases left in between. CDR3 in amino acids: CASIGVGEGRTQYF. The CDR3 DNA reads TGTGCCAGCATCGGTGTTGGGGAAGGGAGGACCCAGTACTTC.

The rearrangement uses TRBV30 and TRBJ1-1, with 9 bases identical to TRBD1. The CDR3 length is 14 residues. V dropped 4 bases and J dropped 5; count of bases not matched to a gene: 8. The germline gives CDR1 GTSNPN, CDR2 SVGIG (reference sequence). DNA for the CDR3: TGTGCCTGGATGGGACAGGGAGTAGGTACTGAAGCTTTCTTT. Encoded protein: CAWMGQGVGTEAFF.